These 23 T cell receptor beta chains share one sample of origin, sequenced in a study of control samples from healthy donors and cancer patients. Assay: immunoSEQ multiplex PCR; the TCRdb copy retains only in-frame clones and omits some. This table has 130,000 to 150,000 clones, around 94% appearing once. The sequenced sample consisted of PBMCs. Receptors were obtained from a man aged 55-75 years with colorectal cancer.

This chain uses TRBV3-1 (or the pseudogene TRBV3-2) with TRBJ2-3; D is uncertain. V was cut by 5 bases and J by 0 bases, with 9 bases left in between. Germline CDR1 and CDR2: LGHDT and YNNKEL (reference sequence). The CDR3 is 14 amino acids. The CDR3 sequence is CASSSRPSTDTQYF. Here the CDR3 DNA reads TGTGCCAGCAGCTCCCGACCGAGCACAGATACGCAGTATTTT.

The chain employs TRBV18 and TRBJ2-3; 10 bases line up with TRBD1. After removal of 3 bases from V and 2 bases from J, the junction contained 11 bases not matched to a gene. The CDR3 is 18 residues long. The germline CDR1 and CDR2 sequences are KGHSH and LQKENI. The CDR3 sequence: CASSPGGKGQGDTDTQYF. CDR3 bases: TGTGCCAGCTCACCGGGGGGCAAAGGACAGGGGGACACAGATACGCAGTATTTT. Looking up the rest from reference TRBV18 and TRBJ2-3 gives the full variable domain: NAGVMQNPRHLVRRRGQEARLRCSPMKGHSHVYWYRQLPEEGLKFMVYLQKENIIDESGMPKERFSAEFPKEGPSILRIQQVVRGDSAAYFCASSPGGKGQGDTDTQYFGPGTRLTVL.

The chain is built from TRBV6-5 and TRBJ1-4, with TRBD1 matching 8 bases. The CDR3 has 16 residues. Looked up from germline, CDR1 is MNHEY and CDR2 is SVGAGI. The ends lost 4 bases at V and 0 bases at J; junction bases unmatched: 4. The CDR3 loop is CASSLTGAATNEKLFF. The CDR3 nucleotides are TGTGCCAGCAGTTTGACAGGGGCTGCAACTAATGAAAAACTGTTTTTT.

The chain combines TRBV19 with TRBJ2-7; 9 positions match TRBD1. Per germline, CDR1 LNHDA and CDR2 SQIVND (reference sequence). CDR3 length: 15 amino acids. Trimming took 4 bases from V and 5 from J; bases not matched to a gene: 9. In DNA form, the CDR3 reads TGTGCCAGTAGTACGGCCGGGACAGGGCTGAACGAGCAGTACTTC. It yields the protein CASSTAGTGLNEQYF.

This chain joins TRBV10-3 and TRBJ2-5; D is uncertain. V was cut by 2 bases and J by 9 bases, with 7 bases left in between. Germline CDR1 ENHRY, CDR2 SYGVKD. CDR3 length: 11 amino acids. Here the CDR3 reads CAISEGISQYF. CDR3 coding DNA: TGTGCCATCAGTGAGGGGATTTCCCAGTACTTC.

This chain joins TRBV6-4 and TRBJ2-2; 8 bases agree with TRBD1. The CDR3 totals 14 residues. V lost 4 bases to trimming and J lost 4 bases; unmatched junction nucleotides: 2. CDR1 MRHNA and CDR2 SNTAGT come from the germline V gene. The chain's CDR3 is CASSATGGTGELFF. The CDR3 nucleotides read TGTGCCAGCAGTGCAACAGGGGGCACCGGGGAGCTGTTTTTT.

The chain couples TRBV11-3 to TRBJ1-1; no clear D gene. Germline V gene lookup returns CDR1 SGHNT and CDR2 YENEEA. V was clipped by 8 bases and J by 5 bases, with 15 bases between them. The CDR3 has 13 amino acids. This chain's CDR3 is CASAFNGRTEAFF. In DNA, the CDR3 is TGTGCCAGCGCTTTCAATGGAAGGACTGAAGCTTTCTTT.

The CDR3 sequence is CASSYAGGEGHEQYF. The CDR3 DNA reads TGTGCCAGCAGTTACGCGGGGGGGGAGGGCCACGAGCAGTACTTC. V is TRBV6-5 and J is TRBJ2-7; 9 nucleotides align to TRBD2. The junction had 7 bases not matched to a gene; V was cut back by 2 bases and J by 5 bases. Germline V gives CDR1 MNHEY, CDR2 SVGAGI. This CDR3 contains 15 residues.

The chain combines TRBV10-3 with TRBJ2-4; TRBD1 aligns across 7 bases. Germline V gives CDR1 ENHRY, CDR2 SYGVKD. CDR3 length: 21 amino acids. Trimming removed 3 bases from V and 0 bases from J; junction bases left unmatched: 20. CDR3 sequence (DNA): TGTGCCATCAGTGAAGAATTAAAAACCGGACAGGAGTTACTAGCCAAAAACATTCAGTACTTC. This codes for CAISEELKTGQELLAKNIQYF.

This chain connects TRBV2 to TRBJ2-1; D is unclear. The V end lost 6 bases, the J end lost 6 bases, and 9 bases lay between the germline ends. The CDR3 is 12 residues long. Germline lookup yields CDR1 SNHLY and CDR2 FYNNEI. Here the CDR3 reads CASRESVNEQFF. The CDR3 nucleotides read TGTGCCAGCAGAGAATCTGTCAATGAGCAGTTCTTC. Filled out from reference TRBV2 and TRBJ2-1, the complete variable domain reads EPEVTQTPSHQVTQMGQEVILRCVPISNHLYFYWYRQILGQKVEFLVSFYNNEISEKSEIFDDQFSVERPDGSNFTLKIRSTKLEDSAMYFCASRESVNEQFFGPGTRLTVL.

CDR3 amino acids: CASRRSPWAYEQYF. The CDR3 nucleotides are TGTGCCAGCAGGAGGAGTCCCTGGGCCTACGAGCAGTACTTC. The gene calls are TRBV28 and TRBJ2-7; D gene uncertain. Germline CDR1 MDHEN, CDR2 SYDVKM. The CDR3 covers 14 residues. Trimming shortened V by 6 bases and J by 2 bases, and 14 bases separated the two germline ends.

The chain uses TRBV29-1 and TRBJ2-1, with TRBD1 identical over 8 bases. CDR1 and CDR2 from the germline V gene are SQVTM and ANQGSEA. Losses at the gene ends were 7 bases for V and 6 bases for J; bases not matched to a gene: 8. The CDR3 loop spans 13 amino acids. The CDR3 loop is CSGWRQGTNEQFF. CDR3 sequence (DNA): TGCAGCGGGTGGAGACAGGGGACCAATGAGCAGTTCTTC.

This clone was found once. The gene calls are TRBV18 and TRBJ1-1, with 7 bases matching TRBD1. The trim removed 0 bases at V and 1 base at J, leaving 2 bases unmatched. The CDR3 extends over 15 amino acids. Germline CDR1 KGHSH, CDR2 LQKENI. The CDR3 coding sequence is TGTGCCAGCTCACCACCGACAGGGACGAACACTGAAGCTTTCTTT. It is translated as CASSPPTGTNTEAFF.

The V call is TRBV27, the J call TRBJ1-4; the D is unclear. This CDR3 is built from 15 residues. V lost 8 bases and J lost 5, with 18 bases in between. Germline V gives CDR1 MNHEY, CDR2 SMNVEV (reference sequence). CDR3 DNA sequence: TGTGCCAGCCGGTCCGCATTGGGTCTCAATGAAAAACTGTTTTTT. This codes for CASRSALGLNEKLFF.

The chain joins TRBV18 to TRBJ1-1, with D perhaps TRBD1 (5 bases). The V gene's germline CDR1 is KGHSH and CDR2 LQKENI. The CDR3 covers 16 residues. The germline V and J ends were trimmed by 2 bases and 0 bases, with 13 bases remaining between them. The CDR3 DNA reads TGTGCCAGCTCACCAAGCCTCGAACAGGTGAACACTGAAGCTTTCTTT. It specifies CASSPSLEQVNTEAFF.

This chain uses TRBV18 with TRBJ1-1; 9 bases line up with TRBD1. Losses at the gene ends were 4 bases for V and 3 bases for J; bases not matched to a gene: 0. This CDR3 has 13 residues. Germline CDR1 reads KGHSH; CDR2 reads LQKENI. CDR3 loop: CASSRTGDTEAFF. In DNA form, the CDR3 reads TGTGCCAGCTCACGGACAGGGGACACTGAAGCTTTCTTT.

This chain uses TRBV6-1 with TRBJ2-7; D gene uncertain. Looked up from germline, CDR1 is MNHNS and CDR2 is SASEGT. This CDR3 comprises 15 residues. V lost 1 base and J lost 1, with 11 bases in between. The CDR3 coding sequence is TGTGCCAGCAGTGAAGGGGTAGAGGTTTCCTACGAGCAGTACTTC. Translation gives CASSEGVEVSYEQYF.

The J gene is TRBJ1-3, the V gene TRBV18, with D perhaps matching TRBD1 (5 bases). The CDR3 is 18 residues long. Germline V lookup: CDR1 KGHSH, CDR2 LQKENI. The V end was cut by 2 bases, the J end by 0 bases, with 17 bases between. The DNA of the CDR3 is TGTGCCAGCTCACCAAACTCCGAACCGGGGGGCTCTGGAAACACCATATATTTT. It codes for CASSPNSEPGGSGNTIYF.

The chain carries TRBV4-2 and TRBJ2-7; D remains unclear. Trimming pared 4 bases from V and 3 bases from J, leaving 13 bases between. CDR3 length: 14 residues. Germline loops: CDR1 LGHNA, CDR2 YNFKEQ. CDR3 in amino acids: CASSPKYLDYEQYF. DNA for the CDR3: TGTGCCAGCAGCCCTAAGTATTTGGACTACGAGCAGTACTTC.

The rearrangement joins TRBV3-1 (or the pseudogene TRBV3-2) to TRBJ1-1; TRBD1 might be the D (5 bases). The CDR3 is 13 amino acids. Germline V gene lookup returns CDR1 LGHDT and CDR2 YNNKEL (reference sequence). Trimming took off 4 bases at V and 3 bases at J, with 9 bases between the two ends. The CDR3 coding sequence is TGTGCCAGCAGCCGAGGACACCACACTGAAGCTTTCTTT. Translated, it gives CASSRGHHTEAFF.

This chain connects TRBV20-1 to TRBJ1-2; D gene unclear. Trimming removed 3 bases at V and 5 bases at J, with 7 bases between. The length of the CDR3 is 11 residues. Per the germline V gene, CDR1 is DFQATT and CDR2 is SNEGSKA (reference sequence). The DNA for the CDR3 is TGCAGTGCTAGTACGGGGTATGGCTACACCTTC. This gives the protein CSASTGYGYTF.

Points on this clone: Other DNA sequences in this specimen translate into the identical CDR3. This chain joins TRBV6-5 and TRBJ1-5; unclear D gene. V was pared by 8 bases and J by 1 base, with 3 bases between. The CDR3 is made up of 11 amino acids. The V gene's germline CDR1 is MNHEY and CDR2 SVGAGI. The CDR3 region has the DNA TGTGCCAGCGGGAGCAATCAGCCCCAGCATTTT. This encodes CASGSNQPQHF.

The genes are TRBV11-3 and TRBJ2-7; D remains ambiguous. CDR3 size: 13 residues. The germline V and J ends were trimmed by 3 bases and 3 bases, with 9 bases remaining between them. Germline CDR1 and CDR2: SGHNT and YENEEA. CDR3 nucleotides: TGTGCCAGCAGCTTCGACTCTGACTACGAGCAGTACTTC. Protein: CASSFDSDYEQYF.